This T cell receptor (beta chain) was recorded in a study of cytomegalovirus exposure and HLA in healthy donors. For the study at large: One earlier analysis, a look at 180 million or so T cells, found fewer than 140 million unique TCR beta sequences.

This clone was counted a single time. Its specificity is unknown. The study, taken as a whole, reports: A few CMV-associated chains were confirmed in vitro to be specific for CMV antigens. Common viral pathogens (according to a later analysis) appeared linked to several of the most significant clusters. As a later analysis revealed, the rate of TCR association differed by HLA locus, with DRB1 most and HLA-C fewest.

Trimming shortened V by 1 base and J by 7 bases, and 14 bases separated the two germline ends. Per the germline V gene, CDR1 is LGHNA and CDR2 is YNFKEQ. The CDR3 extends over 15 amino acids. The PCR ran on 60 Vbeta and 13 Jbeta primers. The protocol was immunoSEQ multiplex PCR, while the TCRdb copy is restricted to in-frame clones and leaves out a portion. The repertoire has over 150,000 clones, 78% of them found once; the top ten carry approximately 13%. Input material: PBMCs. The sequence was obtained from a woman aged 45-60 years in good health and CMV-seropositive. The chain links TRBV4-2 to TRBJ2-1; maybe TRBD2 (5 bases). For the CDR3, the DNA is TGTGCCAGCAGCCAAGCGGCGGGTATTCCGAATGAGCAGTTCTTC. Residues: CASSQAAGIPNEQFF.